These 15 T cell receptor beta chains were all obtained from the same sample, sequenced in a study of blood T cell repertoires in COVID-19. Only in-frame clones appear in the TCRdb table, and some are missing; sequencing was by immunoSEQ multiplex PCR. The sample holds roughly 260,000 clones, 80% to 90% seen once. Source material: PBMCs or T cells enriched from blood (not recorded which). These receptors were taken from a woman aged 45-65 years who had recovered from COVID-19.

Concerning this clone: It is unclear where the CDR3 begins or ends on the DNA, so no DNA is shown, and the CDR3 is as TCRdb lists it. This chain uses TRBV6-2 or TRBV6-3 with TRBJ2-1; the D segment call TRBD2 is taken from the table without a DNA check. Germline V gene lookup returns CDR1 MNHEY and CDR2 SVGEGT. Inclusive of both ends, the CDR3 amounts to 13 amino acids. CDR3: CASSSSGYNEQFF.

The J gene is TRBJ2-5, the V gene TRBV4-2; 7 bases fit TRBD2. The CDR3 has 16 amino acids. Trimming cost V 3 bases and J 3 bases; bases outside gene matches: 10. CDR1 is LGHNA and CDR2 is YNFKEQ in the germline V gene. CDR3 bases: TGTGCCAGCAGCCAGGCAGTGGGGGGGAAAAAAGAGACCCAGTACTTC. Encoded protein: CASSQAVGGKKETQYF.

The chain recombines TRBV19 with TRBJ1-5; TRBD1 might be the D (6 bases). V was trimmed by 5 bases and J by 4 bases, leaving 12 bases between them. The CDR3 consists of 14 residues. CDR1 and CDR2 from the germline V gene are LNHDA and SQIVND (reference sequence). CDR3 DNA: TGTGCCAGTAGTCTAGGACAGCGTAATCAGCCCCAGCATTTT. Its translation: CASSLGQRNQPQHF.

This clone was detected once. The chain combines TRBV28 with TRBJ2-2; perhaps TRBD2 as D (6 bases). CDR3 length: 14 amino acids. Trimming removed 7 bases at V and 6 bases at J, with 15 bases between. Germline values: CDR1 MDHEN, CDR2 SYDVKM. CDR3 sequence (DNA): TGTGCCAGCAAACCCATTAGCGGAGCCGGGGAGCTGTTTTTT. Encoded protein: CASKPISGAGELFF.

This clone was found a few times. The chain recombines TRBV2 with TRBJ1-5; D perhaps matches TRBD1 (6 bases). V was clipped by 2 bases and J by 2 bases, with 13 bases between them. Germline V gives CDR1 SNHLY, CDR2 FYNNEI. This CDR3 comprises 16 residues. The DNA of the CDR3 is TGTGCCAGCAGTGAATCGCTGGACAGAGGCAATCAGCCCCAGCATTTT. Translating it yields CASSESLDRGNQPQHF. Variable domain in full (rest from reference TRBV2 and TRBJ1-5): EPEVTQTPSHQVTQMGQEVILRCVPISNHLYFYWYRQILGQKVEFLVSFYNNEISEKSEIFDDQFSVERPDGSNFTLKIRSTKLEDSAMYFCASSESLDRGNQPQHFGDGTRLSIL.

This clone appeared a single time. The rearrangement joins TRBV19 to TRBJ1-2, with 9 bases aligning to TRBD1. The CDR3 is 14 residues long. Germline CDR1 LNHDA, CDR2 SQIVND (reference sequence). Trimming cost V 4 bases and J 4 bases; bases outside gene matches: 4. The CDR3 DNA follows: TGTGCCAGTAGTAAAACAGGGGGCATCTATGGCTACACCTTC. Its protein product is CASSKTGGIYGYTF. The variable domain in full, completed from reference TRBV19 and TRBJ1-2, reads DGGITQSPKYLFRKEGQNVTLSCEQNLNHDAMYWYRQDPGQGLRLIYYSQIVNDFQKGDIAEGYSVSREKKESFPLTVTSAQKNPTAFYLCASSKTGGIYGYTFGSGTRLTVV.

The chain joins TRBV6-2 or TRBV6-3 to TRBJ2-7, with D perhaps matching TRBD2 (5 bases). Germline V CDR1 and CDR2: MNHEY, SVGEGT. Deletions cut 2 bases from V and 2 bases from J, with 13 bases between. The CDR3 extends over 15 amino acids. Here the CDR3 reads CASSYAPGYTYEQYF. The DNA for the CDR3 is TGTGCCAGCAGTTACGCCCCGGGGTACACCTACGAGCAGTACTTC.

This chain connects TRBV21-1 to TRBJ1-3. TRBV21-1 is a documented pseudogene. The CDR3 is 15 amino acids. CDR3: CASSKQRDSGNTIYF. CDR3 nucleotides: TGTGCCAGCAGCAAACAACGGGACTCTGGAAACACCATATATTTT.

This clone was seen a single time. This sequence joins TRBV6-6 and TRBJ2-1, with 10 bases fitting TRBD2. The germline V gene encodes CDR1 MNHNY and CDR2 SVGAGI (reference sequence). The CDR3 has 16 amino acids. The J segment lost 2 bases and the V segment lost 5 bases, leaving 6 bases of the junction unmatched. The CDR3 DNA reads TGTGCCAGCAGTCCCCGGACTAGCGGCACCTACAATGAGCAGTTCTTC. Encoded protein: CASSPRTSGTYNEQFF.

The chain uses TRBV12-2 and TRBJ2-7; the DNA was not used to check the table's D call, TRBD2. TRBV12-2 is listed as a pseudogene. The CDR3 runs 17 residues. CDR3 coding DNA: TGTGCAAGTCGCTTACCAATAGCGGGAGGGCCGGGCTACGAGCAGTACTTC. Protein: CASRLPIAGGPGYEQYF.

Only a few counts were recorded for this clone. The chain carries TRBV7-8 and TRBJ1-3; 7 nucleotides line up with TRBD1. J was trimmed by 3 bases and V by 5 bases; bases with no gene match: 7. The CDR3 runs 15 residues. Germline V CDR1 and CDR2: SGHVS, FQNEAQ. The CDR3 DNA reads TGTGCCAGCAGCCCTTCGACAGGGAGTGGAAACACCATATATTTT. Its translation is CASSPSTGSGNTIYF.

V gene TRBV25-1 combines with J gene TRBJ1-1; the D is unclear. Germline CDR1 and CDR2: MGHDK and SYGVNS. The CDR3 contains 11 residues. V lost 2 bases to trimming and J lost 8 bases, with 6 bases between them. The CDR3 bases are TGTGCCAGCAGTGAAGAGATAGAAGCTTTCTTT. This encodes CASSEEIEAFF.

The V gene is TRBV11-3, the J gene TRBJ2-7; 7 positions agree with TRBD1. J lost 3 bases, V lost 3 bases, and 8 bases had no gene match. The V gene's germline CDR1 is SGHNT and CDR2 YENEEA. The CDR3 spans 15 residues. CDR3 bases: TGTGCCAGCAGCTTTGATGGGACAGCCCTCTACGAGCAGTACTTC. Translating gives CASSFDGTALYEQYF.

This clone was seen more than once but under ten times. The chain has TRBV7-9 and TRBJ2-7; 8 bases map to TRBD2. From germline, CDR1 is SEHNR and CDR2 FQNEAQ (reference sequence). J was trimmed by 0 bases and V by 6 bases; bases with no gene match: 4. This CDR3 spans 14 amino acids. Here the CDR3 reads CASSQAGASYEQYF. CDR3 nucleotide sequence: TGTGCCAGCAGTCAAGCGGGGGCCTCCTACGAGCAGTACTTC.

On this clone: This may arise from a read error, as a much more abundant clone is one base away. Other nucleotide sequences from this sample produce the same CDR3. This chain connects TRBV10-2 to TRBJ2-1; no firm D call. Trimming removed 3 bases at V and 8 bases at J, with 11 bases between. Germline assignment: CDR1 WSHSY and CDR2 SAAADI. The CDR3 contains 13 residues. CDR3 protein: CASSDEFFHEQFF. The CDR3 nucleotides are TGCGCCAGCAGTGATGAGTTCTTTCATGAGCAGTTCTTC.